The present entry profiles one T cell receptor (beta chain) with its context. Its antigen remains unknown. This sample is part of a study of PD-L1 blockade in urothelial cancer. In the study overall: Patients commenced atezolizumab at some point between 2014 and 2016, and it was given at 1,200 mg intravenously every 3 weeks. Patients' histories included 0 to 3 prior chemotherapy regimens.

Overall study results and limits: At 3 weeks on treatment, tumor-associated clones expanded more with durable benefit.

Sequenced by immunoSEQ multiplex PCR; TCRdb stores in-frame clones only, minus some. The table includes approximately 100,000 clones, under 85% detected once. The germline gives CDR1 MDHEN, CDR2 SYDVKM. Deletions cut 6 bases from V and 2 bases from J, with 7 bases between. The CDR3 has 12 residues. Locally advanced or metastatic urothelial carcinoma affected all patients. The receptor comes from a man aged 45-65 years with urothelial cancer. The chain recombines TRBV28 with TRBJ1-2, with D unclear. This specimen consisted of PBMCs, obtained around atezolizumab (anti-PD-L1) treatment. The CDR3 bases are TGTGCCAGCAGCGGGGTAAACTATGGCTACACCTTC. It encodes CASSGVNYGYTF.